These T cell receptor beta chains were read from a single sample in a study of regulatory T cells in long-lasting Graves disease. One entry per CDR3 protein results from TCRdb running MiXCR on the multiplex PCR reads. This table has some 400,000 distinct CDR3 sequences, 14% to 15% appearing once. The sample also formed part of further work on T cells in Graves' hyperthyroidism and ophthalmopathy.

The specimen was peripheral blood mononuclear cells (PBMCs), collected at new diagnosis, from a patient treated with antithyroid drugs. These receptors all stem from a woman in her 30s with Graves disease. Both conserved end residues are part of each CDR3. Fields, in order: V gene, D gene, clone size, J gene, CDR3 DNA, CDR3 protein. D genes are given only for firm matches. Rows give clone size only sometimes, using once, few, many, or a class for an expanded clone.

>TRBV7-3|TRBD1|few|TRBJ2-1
TGTGCCAGCAGCGTAACAGGGGCCTACAATGAGCAGTTCTTC
CASSVTGAYNEQFF
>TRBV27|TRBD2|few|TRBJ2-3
TGTGCCAGTTCCGGGAGGGTCCTCACAGATACGCAGTATTTT
CASSGRVLTDTQYF
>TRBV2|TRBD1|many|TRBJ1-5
TGTGCCAGCAGGGACAGGGGGAGAAATCAGCCCCAGCATTTT
CASRDRGRNQPQHF
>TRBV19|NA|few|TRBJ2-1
TGTGCCAGTAGTATAGTTACAGCGGGTGAGCAGTTCTTC
CASSIVTAGEQFF
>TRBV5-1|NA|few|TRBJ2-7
TGCGCCAGCAGCCCGGCGTCAGAGGGAGACGAGCAGTACTTC
CASSPASEGDEQYF
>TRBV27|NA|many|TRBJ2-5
TGTGCCAGCAGTCCTAGCACCCTCCCGAGGGAGACCCAGTACTTC
CASSPSTLPRETQYF
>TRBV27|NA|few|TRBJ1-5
TGTGCCAGCAGCCTAGGGGGGACTTTTTATAGCAATCAGCCCCAGCATTTT
CASSLGGTFYSNQPQHF
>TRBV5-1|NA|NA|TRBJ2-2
TGCGCCAGCAGCCTCGACTCGACAGGAGAGCTGTTTTTT
CASSLDSTGELFF
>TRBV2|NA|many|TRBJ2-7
TGTGCCAGTAACCAGGGCTACGAGCAGTACTTC
CASNQGYEQYF
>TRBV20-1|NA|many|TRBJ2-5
TGCAGTGCTAGACAGGGAGGGGGCGGAGAGACCCAGTACTTC
CSARQGGGGETQYF
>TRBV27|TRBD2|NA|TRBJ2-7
TGTGCCAGCGGACCAACTAGCGGGAGGATATCCTACGAGCAGTACTTC
CASGPTSGRISYEQYF
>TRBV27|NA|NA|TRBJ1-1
TGTGCCAGCAGCTGGTCAGGGGCCACTGAAGCTTTCTTT
CASSWSGATEAFF
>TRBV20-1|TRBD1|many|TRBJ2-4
TGCAGTGCTAGAGTTTTCCTGGGGGACAGGGGGAACATTCAGTACTTC
CSARVFLGDRGNIQYF
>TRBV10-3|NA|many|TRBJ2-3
TGTGCCTATTCAGAAAAAGGAACTATTGCCACAGATACGCAGTATTTT
CAYSEKGTIATDTQYF
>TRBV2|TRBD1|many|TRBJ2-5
TGTGCCAGCAGTGAACAGACAGGGGTTTCCCAAGAGACCCAGTACTTC
CASSEQTGVSQETQYF
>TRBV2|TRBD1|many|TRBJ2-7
TGTGCCAGCACCGAGGACAGGGCAACCTCCTACGAGCAGTACTTC
CASTEDRATSYEQYF
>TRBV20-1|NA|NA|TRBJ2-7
TGCAGTGCTAGAGGTAACACGGGCTCCTCGGAGGGCGAGCAGTACTTC
CSARGNTGSSEGEQYF
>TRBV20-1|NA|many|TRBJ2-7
TGCAGTGCTAGTTTCCTAACTGGCGAGCAGTACTTC
CSASFLTGEQYF
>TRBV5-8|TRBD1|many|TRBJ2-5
TGTGCCAGCAGTGGAGGACAGGCGGGAGAGACCCAGTACTTC
CASSGGQAGETQYF
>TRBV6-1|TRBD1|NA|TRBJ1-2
TGTGCCAGCAGTGTCGAGGACAGGGGCGGGGGCTACACCTTC
CASSVEDRGGGYTF
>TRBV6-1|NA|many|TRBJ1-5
TGTGCCACCTCCCATGGACCTAATCAGCCCCAGCATTTT
CATSHGPNQPQHF
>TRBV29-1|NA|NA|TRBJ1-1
TGCAGCGTTGAAGTCAAGGAGGGGACTGAAGCTTTCTTT
CSVEVKEGTEAFF
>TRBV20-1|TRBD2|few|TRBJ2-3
TGCAGTGCTAGATCTTTCCCTATAGCGGGAGTAGAATATACGCAGTATTTT
CSARSFPIAGVEYTQYF